This record looks at one TCR beta chain sequence and its context. The entry originates in a study of blood T cell repertoires in COVID-19. Study as a whole: Researchers got acute and convalescent COVID-19 samples from the United States, Italy and Spain.

The CDR3 covers 13 residues. Between the trimmed V and J ends, which lost 4 bases and 4 bases, there was a span of 10 bases. Germline loops: CDR1 LGHDT, CDR2 YNNKEL (reference sequence). As handled by the study authors: From reference gene primer amplification, estimates of nucleated cell counts were derived. The table came from immunoSEQ multiplex PCR; TCRdb's copy has only in-frame clones and leaves some out. Clone size and V and J calls were adopted from that table, with D and trimming inferred from the DNA. The data contain a few hundred thousand clones, 75% to 90% of them singletons. The TCR comes from a woman between 40 and 55 years old who had recovered from COVID-19. This chain connects TRBV3-1 (or the pseudogene TRBV3-2) to TRBJ1-1; a weak D match, TRBD1 (5 bases). Sequencing used peripheral blood. CDR3 DNA: TGTGCCAGCAGCCTGGGGACTAGCACTGAAGCTTTCTTT. Residues: CASSLGTSTEAFF.